Listed below are T cell receptor beta chains from one sample, sequenced in a study of blood T cell repertoires in COVID-19. Profiling relied on immunoSEQ multiplex PCR, and the TCRdb table lists in-frame clones only, not all of them. The table has about 120,000 clones, 85% seen once. The material sequenced was peripheral blood. The receptors stem from a man older than 75 with acute or convalescent COVID-19. Each CDR3 is given with its conserved first and last residue. The D gene is left open where the match is weak. Size is stated for part of the rows, as once, few or many counts, or as a class when the clone is expanded.

CDR3 DNA: TGTGCCAGCAGTTTCTTCCGGGGGGCCTCAGATACGCAGTATTTT
CDR3 protein: CASSFFRGASDTQYF
V gene: TRBV6-2/TRBV6-3
clone size: NA
D gene: NA
J gene: TRBJ2-3

CDR3 DNA: TGTGCCAGCAGCCCAGACAGACCTGAAGCTTTCTTT
CDR3 protein: CASSPDRPEAFF
V gene: TRBV7-6
clone size: NA
D gene: NA
J gene: TRBJ1-1

CDR3 DNA: TGCGCCAGCAGCCAACAGGGGGCGATGAAAAACAATGAGCAGTTCTTC
CDR3 protein: CASSQQGAMKNNEQFF
V gene: TRBV5-1
clone size: NA
D gene: TRBD1
J gene: TRBJ2-1

CDR3 DNA: TGTGCCTCCAGAACGAACACTGAAGCTTTCTTT
CDR3 protein: CASRTNTEAFF
V gene: TRBV19
clone size: NA
D gene: NA
J gene: TRBJ1-1

CDR3 DNA: TGTGCCAGCAGTTTGGGACAGGGGAGCTACACCTTC
CDR3 protein: CASSLGQGSYTF
V gene: TRBV12-3/TRBV12-4
clone size: NA
D gene: TRBD1
J gene: TRBJ1-2

CDR3 DNA: TGTGCCAGCTCACCACCGGGACTAGCGGGCACAGATACGCAGTATTTT
CDR3 protein: CASSPPGLAGTDTQYF
V gene: TRBV18
clone size: NA
D gene: TRBD2
J gene: TRBJ2-3

CDR3 DNA: TGTGCCAGCAGTGCCCAGGGCCCTAGTCAGCCCCAGCATTTT
CDR3 protein: CASSAQGPSQPQHF
V gene: TRBV2
clone size: NA
D gene: NA
J gene: TRBJ1-5

CDR3 DNA: TGTGCCAGCAATCTAGCGGGTATCCAAGAGACCCAGTACTTC
CDR3 protein: CASNLAGIQETQYF
V gene: TRBV2
clone size: NA
D gene: TRBD2
J gene: TRBJ2-5

CDR3 DNA: TGTGCCAGCAGCCCCACCGGGACTAGCGGTCGCACAGATACGCAGTATTTT
CDR3 protein: CASSPTGTSGRTDTQYF
V gene: TRBV11-3
clone size: NA
D gene: TRBD2
J gene: TRBJ2-3

CDR3 DNA: TGTGCCAGGGGGGACACTAACACAGATACGCAGTATTTT
CDR3 protein: CARGDTNTDTQYF
V gene: TRBV6-5
clone size: NA
D gene: NA
J gene: TRBJ2-3

CDR3 DNA: TGTGCCAGCAGCTTAGAGGAACGGCGGGGGGGATACAATGAGCAGTTCTTC
CDR3 protein: CASSLEERRGGYNEQFF
V gene: TRBV7-8
clone size: NA
D gene: TRBD2
J gene: TRBJ2-1

CDR3 DNA: TGTGCCAGCAGCCACGCAACAGGGGGAGATGAAAAACTGTTTTTT
CDR3 protein: CASSHATGGDEKLFF
V gene: TRBV3-1/TRBV3-2
clone size: NA
D gene: TRBD1
J gene: TRBJ1-4

CDR3 DNA: TGTGCCAGCAGTTTAATGAGAGGGCAGAACTATGGCTACACCTTC
CDR3 protein: CASSLMRGQNYGYTF
V gene: TRBV28
clone size: NA
D gene: NA
J gene: TRBJ1-2

CDR3 DNA: TGTGCCAGCAGCGGACAGGGACGGACTAATGAAAAACTGTTTTTT
CDR3 protein: CASSGQGRTNEKLFF
V gene: TRBV27
clone size: NA
D gene: TRBD1
J gene: TRBJ1-4

CDR3 DNA: TGTGCCAGCACCGGACAGCCCTCGAACACTGAAGCTTTCTTT
CDR3 protein: CASTGQPSNTEAFF
V gene: TRBV2
clone size: few
D gene: NA
J gene: TRBJ1-1

CDR3 DNA: TGTGCCAGCAGCTTTACAGGGATCGGAAACACCATATATTTT
CDR3 protein: CASSFTGIGNTIYF
V gene: TRBV5-8
clone size: once
D gene: NA
J gene: TRBJ1-3

CDR3 DNA: TGCGCCAGCAGCTTGGGGCAGGGGGCAACAGATACGCAGTATTTT
CDR3 protein: CASSLGQGATDTQYF
V gene: TRBV5-1
clone size: NA
D gene: TRBD1
J gene: TRBJ2-3

CDR3 DNA: TGTGCCAGCAGAGGACAGGGCTTTAGCAATCAGCCCCAGCATTTT
CDR3 protein: CASRGQGFSNQPQHF
V gene: TRBV2
clone size: NA
D gene: TRBD1
J gene: TRBJ1-5

CDR3 DNA: TGTGCCAGTAGCCGAGACAGGGTTAGCAATCAGCCCCAGCATTTT
CDR3 protein: CASSRDRVSNQPQHF
V gene: TRBV19
clone size: NA
D gene: TRBD1
J gene: TRBJ1-5

CDR3 DNA: TGTGCCTGGACCAAAGGGGGTAACTATGGCTACACCTTC
CDR3 protein: CAWTKGGNYGYTF
V gene: TRBV30
clone size: NA
D gene: NA
J gene: TRBJ1-2

CDR3 DNA: TGTGCCAGCACGGAAGTCTTGGGGGACATCGGAAACACCATATATTTT
CDR3 protein: CASTEVLGDIGNTIYF
V gene: TRBV18
clone size: NA
D gene: NA
J gene: TRBJ1-3

CDR3 DNA: TGTGCCAGCAGCCGATCCCCGACAGTTGTGAACACTGAAGCTTTCTTT
CDR3 protein: CASSRSPTVVNTEAFF
V gene: TRBV6-2/TRBV6-3
clone size: NA
D gene: NA
J gene: TRBJ1-1

CDR3 DNA: TGTGCCAGCAGCCGGACAGGGCGGGGGGAGCTGTTTTTT
CDR3 protein: CASSRTGRGELFF
V gene: TRBV11-2
clone size: many
D gene: TRBD1
J gene: TRBJ2-2

CDR3 DNA: TGTGCCAGCAGTCAAGATGGGGGGGTAGGAGAGCTGTTTTTT
CDR3 protein: CASSQDGGVGELFF
V gene: TRBV3-1/TRBV3-2
clone size: NA
D gene: TRBD2
J gene: TRBJ2-2

CDR3 DNA: TGTGCCAGCAGGTATACAGCCTACAATGAGCAGTTCTTC
CDR3 protein: CASRYTAYNEQFF
V gene: TRBV27
clone size: NA
D gene: NA
J gene: TRBJ2-1

CDR3 DNA: TGTGCCAGCAGCTTGGCAGGGGGCACTTCACCCCTCCACTTT
CDR3 protein: CASSLAGGTSPLHF
V gene: TRBV5-6
clone size: NA
D gene: TRBD1
J gene: TRBJ1-6

CDR3 DNA: TGTGCCAGCATAGGGATGGCGGGGAACACTGAAGCTTTCTTT
CDR3 protein: CASIGMAGNTEAFF
V gene: TRBV7-8
clone size: NA
D gene: NA
J gene: TRBJ1-1

CDR3 DNA: TGTGCCAGCAGCCACAGGAATCAGCCCCAGCATTTT
CDR3 protein: CASSHRNQPQHF
V gene: TRBV27
clone size: once
D gene: NA
J gene: TRBJ1-5

CDR3 DNA: TGTGCCAGCAGTCTGGGGCTACAGGAAAAACTGTTTTTT
CDR3 protein: CASSLGLQEKLFF
V gene: TRBV12-3/TRBV12-4
clone size: NA
D gene: NA
J gene: TRBJ1-4

CDR3 DNA: TGTGCCAGCAGCCCCCCCGTCGGGGACAGGGGTTACGAGCAGTACTTC
CDR3 protein: CASSPPVGDRGYEQYF
V gene: TRBV9
clone size: NA
D gene: TRBD1
J gene: TRBJ2-7

CDR3 DNA: TGTGCCAGCAGCCAAGATCGGGTCGTCACCGGGGAGCTGTTTTTT
CDR3 protein: CASSQDRVVTGELFF
V gene: TRBV14
clone size: NA
D gene: NA
J gene: TRBJ2-2

CDR3 DNA: TGTGCCAGCAGTTCGGGGGATTTGGAGACCCAGTACTTC
CDR3 protein: CASSSGDLETQYF
V gene: TRBV28
clone size: NA
D gene: NA
J gene: TRBJ2-5

CDR3 DNA: TGTGCCAGCAGCACCGGACAGGCCACTGAAGCTTTCTTT
CDR3 protein: CASSTGQATEAFF
V gene: TRBV5-6
clone size: NA
D gene: TRBD1
J gene: TRBJ1-1

CDR3 DNA: TGTGCCAGCTCGCTGGACCGCGGGGCTTTCTTT
CDR3 protein: CASSLDRGAFF
V gene: TRBV18
clone size: NA
D gene: NA
J gene: TRBJ1-1

CDR3 DNA: TGCGCCAGCAGCCAAGATAACAGCGCCAAAAACATTCAGTACTTC
CDR3 protein: CASSQDNSAKNIQYF
V gene: TRBV4-1
clone size: once
D gene: NA
J gene: TRBJ2-4

CDR3 DNA: TGTGCCATCAGTGAGTCGGAGGGACAGATCTCCTACGAGCAGTACTTC
CDR3 protein: CAISESEGQISYEQYF
V gene: TRBV10-3
clone size: NA
D gene: NA
J gene: TRBJ2-7

CDR3 DNA: TGTGCCAGCAGCTGGGGACTAGCGGGGGACGAGCAGTACTTC
CDR3 protein: CASSWGLAGDEQYF
V gene: TRBV7-9
clone size: NA
D gene: TRBD2
J gene: TRBJ2-7

CDR3 DNA: TGTGCCAGTAGCACCGGAGAGCGGGGCTACACCTTC
CDR3 protein: CASSTGERGYTF
V gene: TRBV19
clone size: NA
D gene: NA
J gene: TRBJ1-2

CDR3 DNA: TGTGCCAGCAGTCCGTGGAGTAAAAGGTCTGGGGCCAACGTCCTGACTTTC
CDR3 protein: CASSPWSKRSGANVLTF
V gene: TRBV6-6
clone size: NA
D gene: NA
J gene: TRBJ2-6

CDR3 DNA: TGTGCCAGCATTAACCCTGGCCTGAACAATGAGCAGTTCTTC
CDR3 protein: CASINPGLNNEQFF
V gene: TRBV2
clone size: NA
D gene: NA
J gene: TRBJ2-1

CDR3 DNA: TGTGCCAGCAGCTTCAACAGCGGAAATCAGCCCCAGCATTTT
CDR3 protein: CASSFNSGNQPQHF
V gene: TRBV11-2
clone size: NA
D gene: NA
J gene: TRBJ1-5